Sequencing of this T cell receptor beta chain was carried out in a study of vaccination effects on CD4 cells after COVID-19. Only in-frame clones appear in the TCRdb table, and some are missing; sequencing was by immunoSEQ multiplex PCR. The sample has about 65,000 clones, 60% to 80% seen once. V shed 1 base, J shed 3 bases, and the junction held 6 bases outside the gene matches. The germline gives CDR1 MGHRA, CDR2 YSYEKL. The CDR3 loop spans 17 amino acids. With regard to this clone: What it recognizes is unknown.

ViraFEST expansion of antigen-specific CD4+ T cells with viral peptide pools preceded sequencing. Isolating CD4+ T cells followed about 11 days of culture. All vaccine recipients tested negative for nucleocapsid antibodies and had never contracted SARS-CoV-2 infection. Half of the medium was exchanged for IL-2 medium on both days 3 and 7. The genes are TRBV4-1 and TRBJ1-5; the match to TRBD1 covers 10 bases. The sequence was obtained from a human donor who received a COVID-19 vaccine. The sample in question was CD4+ T cells from PBMCs cultured with HCoV-NL63 spike peptides, obtained before COVID-19 vaccination. CDR3 nucleotides: TGCGCCAGCAGCCAAGTTCCGGGACAGGGGTTCAATCAGCCCCAGCATTTT. Protein sequence: CASSQVPGQGFNQPQHF.